This T cell receptor (beta chain) was obtained from a study of shared clonotypes between healthy human individuals. The CDR3 spans 14 residues. The repertoire was sequenced with immunoSEQ multiplex PCR; TCRdb's copy has only in-frame clones and lacks some. This table holds 600,000 to 750,000 clones, roughly 72% found once. This clonotype was obtained from a woman under 40 in good health. The chain is built from TRBV21-1 and TRBJ2-7. TRBV21-1 is an annotated pseudogene. Sequencing was performed on memory CD4+ T cells sorted from blood. This sample's subset: CD45RA-negative fraction. CDR3 region: CASSKGRSSYEQYF. As DNA, the CDR3 is TGTGCCAGCAGCAAGGGCAGGAGCTCCTACGAGCAGTACTTC.